These 25 T cell receptor beta chains share one sample of origin, sequenced in a study of vaccination and CD4 T cells after COVID-19. This sample's treatment: roughly 11-day PBMC culture with coronavirus spike peptide pools or control peptides (ViraFEST assay). The antigens for these receptors are not known. Cultured CD4+ T-cell DNA underwent Oncomine TCR Beta short-read sequencing. TCRdb redid the calling of the PCR reads with MiXCR, one entry per CDR3 protein. Of about 25,000 distinct CDR3 sequences listed, more than 35% were seen once; the top ten hold approximately 7.5%. The sample comprised CD4+ T cells from blood, cultured in vitro. Receptors originate from a human donor who had recovered from COVID-19.

This chain uses TRBV24-1 with TRBJ2-7; 11 positions agree with TRBD2. Germline CDR1 reads KGHDR; CDR2 reads SFDVKD. The CDR3 extends over 15 amino acids. J lost 3 bases, V lost 4 bases, and 4 bases had no gene match. CDR3 in DNA: TGTGCCACCAGTGACCCCGGGACTAGCGGCTACGAGCAGTACTTC. Encoded protein: CATSDPGTSGYEQYF.

The gene calls are TRBV6-5 and TRBJ1-6; D unclear. V gave up 0 bases and J gave up 9 bases, with 9 bases separating them. This CDR3 spans 14 amino acids. CDR1 and CDR2 from the germline V gene are MNHEY and SVGAGI. The CDR3 DNA sequence: TGTGCCAGCAGTTACTCAGGCGGGAGTTCACCCCTCCACTTT. Translation gives CASSYSGGSSPLHF.

A few counts support this clonotype. The genes are TRBV7-2 and TRBJ2-7, with TRBD1 identical over 9 bases. V dropped 0 bases and J dropped 2; count of bases not matched to a gene: 8. The CDR3 is made up of 17 amino acids. The germline gives CDR1 SGHTA, CDR2 FQGNSA. The CDR3 DNA follows: TGTGCCAGCAGCTTAGCACCGGGACAGGGATACCCCTACGAGCAGTACTTC. This translates into CASSLAPGQGYPYEQYF.

This chain links TRBV28 with TRBJ2-7, with D perhaps matching TRBD2 (6 bases). The V and J ends lost 6 bases and 2 bases respectively, with 14 bases between them. Germline CDR1 reads MDHEN; CDR2 reads SYDVKM. The CDR3 length is 14 residues. In DNA form, the CDR3 reads TGTGCCAGCAGCCGTAGCGGAGCTACCTACGAGCAGTACTTC. Amino acid sequence: CASSRSGATYEQYF.

In its sample, this clonotype was seen a few times. The chain combines TRBV21-1 with TRBJ2-3; TRBD1, the table's D call, was not compared with the DNA. TRBV21-1 is recorded as a pseudogene. CDR3 length equals 15 residues. The CDR3 nucleotides are TGTGCCAGCAGCAAAAATGTCCAGGAGACAGATACGCAGTATTTT. It codes for CASSKNVQETDTQYF.

The sample holds a few counts of this clonotype. The rearrangement links TRBV7-9 to TRBJ1-1; D is possibly TRBD1 (6 bases). V was pared by 2 bases and J by 1 base, with 8 bases between. CDR1 is SEHNR, CDR2 FQNEAQ, per germline (reference sequence). The CDR3 is made up of 14 amino acids. DNA of the CDR3: TGTGCCAGCAGCTTAAGGGACAAGAACACTGAAGCTTTCTTT. Its protein is CASSLRDKNTEAFF.

This clonotype was found a few times. The chain couples TRBV20-1 to TRBJ2-3; 11 bases align to TRBD2. Germline-derived CDR1 and CDR2 are DFQATT and SNEGSKA (reference sequence). V dropped 5 bases and J dropped 3; count of bases not matched to a gene: 1. This CDR3 contains 13 residues. The CDR3 loop is CSAPSGRTDTQYF. The CDR3, as DNA: TGCAGTGCTCCTAGCGGGAGGACAGATACGCAGTATTTT.

The chain uses TRBV28 and TRBJ1-1, with D maybe TRBD1 (5 bases). In germline, CDR1 is MDHEN, CDR2 SYDVKM. CDR3 size: 12 residues. Trimming pared 5 bases from V and 4 bases from J, leaving 8 bases between. The CDR3 loop is CASSGTATEAFF. The CDR3 DNA reads as TGTGCCAGCAGTGGGACGGCCACTGAAGCTTTCTTT.

This chain links TRBV20-1 with TRBJ2-2, with 9 bases identical to TRBD1. This CDR3 has 17 amino acids. Germline V gene data show CDR1 as DFQATT and CDR2 as SNEGSKA (reference sequence). The ends lost 4 bases at V and 3 bases at J; junction bases unmatched: 12. In DNA, the CDR3 is TGCAGTGCTACCCCCATTACAGGGGGCAGGGACACCGGGGAGCTGTTTTTT. This sequence encodes CSATPITGGRDTGELFF.

This clonotype was recorded a few times. The chain has TRBV20-1 and TRBJ1-5, with D unclear. V was shortened by 1 base and J by 9 bases, with 16 bases between the two germline ends. The CDR3 contains 14 residues. Per the germline V gene, CDR1 is DFQATT and CDR2 is SNEGSKA (reference sequence). The CDR3 DNA follows: TGCAGTGCTAGAGTTCCTGGGCAGTTCATGCCCCAGCATTTT. Translation: CSARVPGQFMPQHF.

This clonotype was picked up a small number of times. V is TRBV20-1 and J is TRBJ2-7; D ambiguous. The V gene lost 5 bases and the J gene lost 5 bases, with 22 bases spanning the gap. In germline, CDR1 is DFQATT, CDR2 SNEGSKA (reference sequence). The CDR3 runs 15 residues. In nucleotides, the CDR3 is TGCAGTGCTCAACCCGCAGACCGCACCGCCCACGAGCAGTACTTC. Amino acids: CSAQPADRTAHEQYF.

DNA for the CDR3: TGTGCCAGCAGCCAGGACAGGGTTCCAAATCAGCCCCAGCATTTT. It encodes CASSQDRVPNQPQHF. This rearrangement joins TRBV7-8 to TRBJ1-5, with 8 bases matching TRBD1. The CDR3 consists of 15 residues. J gave up 4 bases and V 5 bases, and 7 bases lay outside the gene matches. From germline, CDR1 is SGHVS and CDR2 FQNEAQ.

This clonotype was seen a handful of times. This chain joins TRBV2 and TRBJ2-1; D possibly corresponds to TRBD1 (7 bases). Germline CDR1 is SNHLY and CDR2 is FYNNEI. Trimming cost V 4 bases and J 3 bases, with 13 bases left between them. This CDR3 has 15 residues. DNA for the CDR3: TGTGCCAGCAGTGCCCTGCAGGGGGGCTACAATGAGCAGTTCTTC. It yields the protein CASSALQGGYNEQFF.

The V and J genes are TRBV2 and TRBJ1-5, with unresolved D. V was shortened by 4 bases and J by 5 bases, with 12 bases between the two germline ends. In germline, CDR1 is SNHLY, CDR2 FYNNEI. This CDR3 is built from 14 residues. CDR3 region: CASSGRAEDQPQHF. In nucleotides, the CDR3 is TGTGCCAGCAGTGGCCGGGCTGAGGATCAGCCCCAGCATTTT.

The gene calls are TRBV28 and TRBJ1-2, with 8 nucleotides matching TRBD1. Trimming took 7 bases from V and 4 from J; bases not matched to a gene: 8. The V gene's germline CDR1 is MDHEN and CDR2 SYDVKM. CDR3 length equals 14 residues. The CDR3 sequence is CASKLSGTGYGYTF. CDR3 DNA: TGTGCCAGCAAGCTTTCCGGGACAGGCTATGGCTACACCTTC.

The V and J genes are TRBV18 and TRBJ2-7, with D perhaps matching TRBD1 (5 bases). Germline V gene sequence: CDR1 KGHSH, CDR2 LQKENI. V lost 2 bases and J 0 bases, leaving 8 bases between the germline ends. This CDR3 comprises 14 residues. The CDR3 region is CASSPDSLSYEQYF. The CDR3 nucleotides are TGTGCCAGCTCACCAGACAGCCTCTCCTACGAGCAGTACTTC. Full variable domain (rest looked up from reference TRBV18 and TRBJ2-7): NAGVMQNPRHLVRRRGQEARLRCSPMKGHSHVYWYRQLPEEGLKFMVYLQKENIIDESGMPKERFSAEFPKEGPSILRIQQVVRGDSAAYFCASSPDSLSYEQYFGPGTRLTVT.

The chain employs TRBV30 and TRBJ2-1; D remains ambiguous. The V end lost 3 bases, the J end lost 0 bases, and 6 bases lay between the germline ends. Looked up from germline, CDR1 is GTSNPN and CDR2 is SVGIG (reference sequence). This CDR3 has 13 residues. The CDR3 DNA sequence: TGTGCCTGGAGCCCCAGCTCCTACAATGAGCAGTTCTTC. Its protein product is CAWSPSSYNEQFF. Filled out from reference TRBV30 and TRBJ2-1, the complete variable domain reads SQTIHQWPATLVQPVGSPLSLECTVEGTSNPNLYWYRQAAGRGLQLLFYSVGIGQISSEVPQNLSASRPQDRQFILSSKKLLLSDSGFYLCAWSPSSYNEQFFGPGTRLTVL.

This clonotype was found a few times. V and J are TRBV28 and TRBJ1-2; no clear D. This CDR3 is 16 amino acids long. CDR1 and CDR2 (germline): MDHEN, SYDVKM. V lost 5 bases and J 4 bases, leaving 20 bases between the germline ends. The CDR3 bases are TGTGCCAGCAGTCTACCTTCCGGAGCCACCATCTATGGCTACACCTTC. Its translation is CASSLPSGATIYGYTF.

This clonotype has only a few counts. The chain recombines TRBV24-1 with TRBJ1-5; the match to TRBD1 covers 7 bases. The junction had 16 bases not matched to a gene; V was cut back by 3 bases and J by 3 bases. This CDR3 has 19 residues. Germline V gives CDR1 KGHDR, CDR2 SFDVKD. Written as DNA, the CDR3 is TGTGCCACCAGTGATGCCCCTGGGGGGGACAGAGTGAACAATCAGCCCCAGCATTTT. Encoded protein: CATSDAPGGDRVNNQPQHF.

As regards this clonotype: Mismatch with germline at one junction end may stem from a read error. V is TRBV6-2 or TRBV6-3 and J is TRBJ1-1; tentative D call: TRBD1 (6 bases). In germline, CDR1 is MNHEY, CDR2 SVGEGT. This CDR3 has 17 residues. CDR3 amino acids: CTSSYPQGFGVNTEAFF. CDR3 nucleotide sequence: TGTACCAGCAGCTACCCTCAGGGGTTCGGGGTGAACACTGAAGCTTTCTTT.

This clonotype was observed a handful of times. The J gene is TRBJ2-3, the V gene TRBV15, with TRBD2 identical over 7 bases. There are 16 residues in the CDR3. The germline V gene has CDR1 LNHNV and CDR2 YYDKDF (reference sequence). J lost 5 bases, V lost 3 bases, and 11 bases had no gene match. The CDR3 region is CATSRASGTIRDTQYF. Written as DNA, the CDR3 is TGTGCCACCAGCAGGGCCTCCGGGACTATCAGAGATACGCAGTATTTT.

The chain combines TRBV27 with TRBJ1-1; TRBD1 is a possible D gene (5 bases). The CDR3 spans 16 residues. Germline-derived CDR1 and CDR2 are MNHEY and SMNVEV (reference sequence). V was trimmed by 7 bases and J by 1 base, leaving 19 bases between them. The CDR3 loop reads CASKDISLGRNTEAFF. The CDR3 nucleotides are TGTGCCAGCAAGGACATTTCCCTCGGACGGAACACTGAAGCTTTCTTT.

The chain couples TRBV5-1 to TRBJ2-3; D assignment may be TRBD1 or TRBD2 (5 bases each). Looked up from germline, CDR1 is SGHRS and CDR2 is YFSETQ. The CDR3 length is 16 residues. Trimming pared 3 bases from V and 0 bases from J, leaving 14 bases between. Here the CDR3 reads CASSSGTSPSTDTQYF. DNA of the CDR3: TGCGCCAGCAGCTCGGGGACCAGCCCTAGCACAGATACGCAGTATTTT.

This chain links TRBV20-1 with TRBJ2-7; TRBD1 agrees at 8 bases. The ends lost 5 bases at V and 9 bases at J; junction bases unmatched: 15. CDR3 size: 14 residues. Germline loops: CDR1 DFQATT, CDR2 SNEGSKA (reference sequence). The CDR3 nucleotides read TGCAGTGCTGACTTTGGGACAGGTGGAATCCTGCAGTACTTC. Protein product: CSADFGTGGILQYF.

The chain is built from TRBV10-1 and TRBJ2-7, with a possible D match to TRBD1 (6 bases). Trimming took off 3 bases at V and 4 bases at J, with 13 bases between the two ends. The CDR3 consists of 14 residues. Per germline, CDR1 WNHNN and CDR2 SYGVQD (reference sequence). CDR3 loop: CASSDGDRLYEQYF. In DNA form, the CDR3 reads TGCGCCAGCAGTGATGGCGACAGGTTGTACGAGCAGTACTTC.